This TCR beta chain derives from a study of low-dose radiotherapy and immunotherapy resistance in tumors. Across the study: Fractions of 1 Gy went to Cohort 2 every two weeks, for 13 Gy over 26 weeks. Each patient was administered nivolumab intravenously at 240 mg, which was a flat dose, every two weeks, along with intravenous ipilimumab at 1 mg/kg every six weeks.

Time point in this sample: before trial treatment. Each eligible patient had an advanced solid tumor, and these tumors lacked tumor-infiltrating lymphocytes. Primers used for first-strand cDNA, a TRAV- and TRBV-specific set, covered both alpha and beta chains. Using a constant-region primer together with a V-primer adapter, TCRs were subjected to 20 PCR cycles of amplification. In vitro transcription was used to amplify the isolated mRNA. Each CDR3 protein gets one entry after TCRdb re-called the reads with MiXCR. The profile shows tens of thousands of distinct CDR3 sequences, under 10% of them singletons. This clonotype was counted at least ten times. This clonotype originated in a male donor with prostate cancer. The specimen was PBMCs, collected before treatment.

Written as DNA, the CDR3 is TGTGCCAGCAGTTTACGTCTCCCCTTGACTACCTCTGGCTCCTACGAGCAGTACTTC. Protein product: CASSLRLPLTTSGSYEQYF. The V call is TRBV12-3 or TRBV12-4, the J call TRBJ2-7; tentative D call: TRBD2 (5 bases). There are 19 residues in the CDR3. The ends were cut back, 2 bases at V and 0 bases at J, with 23 bases in the middle.